This T cell receptor (beta chain) comes out of a study of regulatory T cells in long-lasting Graves disease. Points from the study as a whole: Persistent patients shared 2,500 to 3,000 public clonotypes among themselves. Newly diagnosed patients shared fewer, at about a thousand.

This clonotype has ten or more counts. Its antigen remains unknown. Both iRepertoire HTBI primers and Arm-PCR of CDR3 regions were used to build the TCR beta libraries. In TCRdb, the multiplex PCR reads were re-called with MiXCR into one record per CDR3 protein. The sample holds about 470,000 distinct CDR3 sequences, roughly 21% seen once. The V and J ends lost 5 bases and 0 bases respectively, with 10 bases between them. The CDR3 extends over 14 amino acids. Germline V gene sequence: CDR1 LNHDA, CDR2 SQIVND (reference sequence). Sample time point: persistent/refractory GD, antithyroid drugs over 5 years with positive TRAb. PBMC RNA served as the TCR library source.

The sequencing here drew on peripheral blood mononuclear cells (PBMCs), taken when the disease was refractory, from a patient treated with antithyroid drugs. The origin of this receptor is a female donor with Graves disease. The rearrangement links TRBV19 to TRBJ1-1; D unclear. The CDR3, as DNA: TGTGCCAGTAGTGTTGGACCTTTGAACACTGAAGCTTTCTTT. Its protein product is CASSVGPLNTEAFF.